Listed below are T cell receptor beta chains from one sample, sequenced in a study of T cell repertoires in cytomegalovirus infection. Each CDR3 protein is one row after TCRdb ran MiXCR on the reads. Of roughly 320,000 distinct CDR3 sequences in the sample, more than 8% were seen once. The sample was PBMCs. These receptors were obtained from a human donor in good health (CMV status not recorded). Some clones in this sample may be carry-over from other donors' samples. Both conserved end residues are part of each CDR3. The D gene is left open where the match is weak.

>.|TRBJ1-5|TRBV7-9
CASSRGGLGNQPQHF
>.|TRBJ1-2|TRBV20-1
CSARGRAINYGYTF
>TRBD2|TRBJ2-7|TRBV12-3/TRBV12-4
CASSSGTSGGEFYEQYF
>.|TRBJ2-7|TRBV5-6
CASSYWGSPNYEQYF
>.|TRBJ2-2|TRBV2
CASSEGLPPPVGELFF
>.|TRBJ2-1|TRBV7-3
CASSLTYREQFF
>.|TRBJ2-7|TRBV7-2
CASSWGTRYEQYF
>.|TRBJ2-1|TRBV24-1
CATSHTGSGEQFF
>.|TRBJ2-2|TRBV19
CAARTRGRTGELFF
>TRBD2|TRBJ2-3|TRBV12-3/TRBV12-4
CTSSLGLAGADTQYF
>.|TRBJ2-1|TRBV28
CASTPTAPQGVNEQFF
>.|TRBJ1-4|TRBV20-1
CSASRDRNEKLFF
>TRBD1|TRBJ2-7|TRBV4-2
CASSHTGGPTYEQYF
>TRBD2|TRBJ2-4|TRBV5-5
CASSSIAGGLGIQYF
>.|TRBJ2-5|TRBV28
CASSFLAPETQYF
>.|TRBJ1-5|TRBV7-9
CASTPQGDQPQHF
>.|TRBJ2-3|TRBV6-2/TRBV6-3
CASALVRSKDTQYF
>.|TRBJ1-1|TRBV20-1
CRAGAKAFF
>TRBD2|TRBJ2-1|TRBV12-3/TRBV12-4
CASSFLAGGIFNEQFF
>.|TRBJ2-2|TRBV25-1
CAGAVLQTLPSNTGELFF
>TRBD2|TRBJ2-3|TRBV6-2/TRBV6-3
CASRTAGETDTQYF
>.|TRBJ1-2|TRBV5-5
CASIHSDYGYTF
>TRBD2|TRBJ2-7|TRBV7-2
CASSDRGRNLAGNLYEQYF
>.|TRBJ2-1|TRBV7-2
CASSLVRGSEQFF
>.|TRBJ2-2|TRBV11-2
CASSPWRVGGPNTGELFF
>.|TRBJ1-5|TRBV12-3/TRBV12-4
CASSSQPSNQPQHF
>.|TRBJ1-1|TRBV20-1
CSARDPHSSMNTEAFF
>.|TRBJ2-5|TRBV6-1
CASSEIRQETQYF
>TRBD1|TRBJ2-7|TRBV7-8
CASSSVQGAYEQYF
>TRBD1|TRBJ1-6|TRBV7-6
CASQASYRGGSPLHF
>TRBD2|TRBJ2-1|TRBV20-1
CSARDSGRENPYNEQFF